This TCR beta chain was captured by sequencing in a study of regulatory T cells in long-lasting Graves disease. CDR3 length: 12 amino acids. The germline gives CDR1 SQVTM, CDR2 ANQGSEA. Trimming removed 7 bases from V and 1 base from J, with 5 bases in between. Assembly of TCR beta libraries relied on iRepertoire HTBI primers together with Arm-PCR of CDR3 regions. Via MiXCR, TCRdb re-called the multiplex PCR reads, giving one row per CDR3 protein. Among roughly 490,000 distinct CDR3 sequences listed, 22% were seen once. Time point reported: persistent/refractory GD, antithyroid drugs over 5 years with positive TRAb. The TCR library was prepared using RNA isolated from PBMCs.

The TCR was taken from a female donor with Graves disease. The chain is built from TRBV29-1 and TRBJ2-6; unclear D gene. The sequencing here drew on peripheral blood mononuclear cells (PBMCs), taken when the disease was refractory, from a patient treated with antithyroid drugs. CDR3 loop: CSARSGANVLTF. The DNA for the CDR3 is TGCAGCGCCCGATCTGGGGCCAACGTCCTGACTTTC.